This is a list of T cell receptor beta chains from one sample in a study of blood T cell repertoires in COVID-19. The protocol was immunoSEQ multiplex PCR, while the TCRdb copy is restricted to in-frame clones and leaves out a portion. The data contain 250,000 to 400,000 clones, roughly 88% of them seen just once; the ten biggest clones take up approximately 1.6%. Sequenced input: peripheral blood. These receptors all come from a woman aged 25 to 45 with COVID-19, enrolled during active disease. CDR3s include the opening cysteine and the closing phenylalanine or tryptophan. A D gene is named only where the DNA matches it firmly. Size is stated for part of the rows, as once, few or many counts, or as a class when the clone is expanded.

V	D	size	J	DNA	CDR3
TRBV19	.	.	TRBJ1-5	TGTGCCAGTAGTATCGACAGGCCCTCTAGGAGCAATCAGCCCCAGCATTTT	CASSIDRPSRSNQPQHF
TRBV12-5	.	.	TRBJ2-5	TGTGCTAGTGGTCCGGGACTCCCGACGGGGGAGACCCAGTACTTC	CASGPGLPTGETQYF
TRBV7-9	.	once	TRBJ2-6	TGTGCCAGCAGCCGCCGAGGGCAGGCCAACGTCCTGACTTTC	CASSRRGQANVLTF
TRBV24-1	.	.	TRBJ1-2	TGTGCCACCACCACGGTCAGGGACTATGGCTACACCTTC	CATTTVRDYGYTF
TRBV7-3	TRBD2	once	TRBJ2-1	TGTGCCAGCAGCTTCTGGGGACTAGCGGGGGGTCCTACCTACAATGAGCAGTTCTTC	CASSFWGLAGGPTYNEQFF
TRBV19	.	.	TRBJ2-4	TGTGCCAGTAGTATTCAGGGGCCGGGAAACATTCAGTACTTC	CASSIQGPGNIQYF
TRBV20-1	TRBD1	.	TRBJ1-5	TGCAGTGCTAGTCCTCGACAGGGGGGGCAGCCCCAGCATTTT	CSASPRQGGQPQHF
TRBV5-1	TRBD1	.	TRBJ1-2	TGCGCCAGCAGCCTGGGACAGGGCCATGGCTACACCTTC	CASSLGQGHGYTF
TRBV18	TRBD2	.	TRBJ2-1	TGTGCCAGCTCACCCGGGACTAGCGGCAATGAGCAGTTCTTC	CASSPGTSGNEQFF
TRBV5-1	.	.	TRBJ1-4	TGCGCCAGCAGCTTGGCTGGTAGTTTTAATGAAAAACTGTTTTTT	CASSLAGSFNEKLFF
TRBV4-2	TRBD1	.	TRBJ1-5	TGTGCCAGCAGCCATCCCGAGGGGACAGGGGGCATGAGCAATCAGCCCCAGCATTTT	CASSHPEGTGGMSNQPQHF
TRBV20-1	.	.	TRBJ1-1	TGCAGTGCTAGTGAGGGCCTGAACACTGAAGCTTTCTTT	CSASEGLNTEAFF
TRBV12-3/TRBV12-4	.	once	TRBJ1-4	TGTGCCAGCAGTTTGACAGTTGAAAAACTGTTTTTT	CASSLTVEKLFF
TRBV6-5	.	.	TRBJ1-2	TGTGCCAGCAAGGCAGGAAGCTATGGCTACACCTTC	CASKAGSYGYTF
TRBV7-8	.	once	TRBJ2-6	TGTGCCAGCAGCTATGGGAGCTCTGGGGCCAACGTCCTGACTTTC	CASSYGSSGANVLTF
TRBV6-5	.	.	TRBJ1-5	TGTGCCAGCAGCGATCTAGGGACTAATCAGCCCCAGCATTTT	CASSDLGTNQPQHF
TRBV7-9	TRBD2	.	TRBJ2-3	TGTGCCAGCAGCTTATGGGGACTATTCACAGATACGCAGTATTTT	CASSLWGLFTDTQYF
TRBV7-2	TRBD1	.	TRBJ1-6	TGTGCCAGCAGCTTAGCCCCGACAGGGTACAATTCACCCCTCCACTTT	CASSLAPTGYNSPLHF
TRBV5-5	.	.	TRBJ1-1	TGTGCCAGCAGCTTGGCTTTGGACTTTGAAGCTTTCTTT	CASSLALDFEAFF
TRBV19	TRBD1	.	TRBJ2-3	TGTGCCAGTAGCCCGGGACAGGGGCGAAGCACAGATACGCAGTATTTT	CASSPGQGRSTDTQYF
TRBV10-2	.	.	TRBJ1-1	TGCGCCAGCATGGTACCCGGGGTCGAAGCTTTCTTT	CASMVPGVEAFF
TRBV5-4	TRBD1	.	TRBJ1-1	TGTGCCAGCAGCCCCGGACAGGCAGATGAAGCTTTCTTT	CASSPGQADEAFF
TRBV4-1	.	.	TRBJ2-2	TGCGCCAGCAGCCAAGATAGTGGGGCCACCGGGGAGCTGTTTTTT	CASSQDSGATGELFF
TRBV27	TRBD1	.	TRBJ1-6	TGTGCCAGCAGTACGCAGGGACAGGGGGCCTTATTTGATTCACCCCTCCACTTT	CASSTQGQGALFDSPLHF